The TCR beta chain under discussion was sequenced for a study of shared clonotypes between healthy human individuals. Whole-study findings and limits: Only blood samples were collected, and tissue repertoires likely differ. In the sorted subsets, rarefaction showed sequencing was incomplete despite large depth. Generation probabilities were higher for clonotypes shared across all four sorted-subset donors than for unshared ones.

V dropped 5 bases and J dropped 1 base, with 18 bases sitting between them. Per the germline V gene, CDR1 is MNHEY and CDR2 is SMNVEV (reference sequence). There are 16 residues in the CDR3. This was a deep-level run. Repertoires were generated with immunoSEQ multiplex PCR, while TCRdb's copy carries only in-frame clones and drops some. There are approximately 640,000 clones in the sample; around 91% occur only once, and roughly 36% lies in the top ten. A remark on this clone: The antigen is unknown.

The sequencing sample was made of memory CD8+ T cells from PBMCs. As for subset: CD45RO+ cells pooled with CCR7-negative TemRA cells. The V call is TRBV27, the J call TRBJ2-7; a possible D gene is TRBD1 (6 bases). The sequence came from a young man in good health. Some clones in this sample may be carry-over from other donors' samples. This CDR3 reads CASSPFGDIPSYEQYF. The CDR3 bases are TGTGCCAGCAGTCCATTTGGGGACATCCCATCCTACGAGCAGTACTTC.